This T cell receptor (beta chain) derives from a study of blood T cells in healthy people across ages. Healthy Caucasians from Russia aged about 6 to 90 served as donors. Sample-barcoded 5' priming and a J-beta primer mix drove a second PCR of about 7 to 11 cycles. Each sample provided no less than 2.5 million CDR3-containing paired-end reads. Each CDR3 protein is one row after TCRdb ran MiXCR on the 5' RACE reads. This sample has about 1 million distinct CDR3 sequences, with about 23% found just once. Another study also made use of these data, one on T cells of mothers and their children. That source notes: Using about 1.5 ug per 15 ul, all extracted RNA underwent cDNA synthesis.

The receptor was isolated from a girl aged 2 to 10 in good health. The sample consisted of blood.

In DNA, the CDR3 is TGTGCCACTACCTGGAGCGGCCAAGAGACCCAGTACTTC. Protein: CATTWSGQETQYF. This rearrangement joins TRBV7-9 to TRBJ2-5; perhaps TRBD2 as D (5 bases). The CDR3 spans 13 residues. Trimming removed 10 bases from V and 1 base from J, with 13 bases in between. The germline CDR1 and CDR2 sequences are SEHNR and FQNEAQ (reference sequence).